Following are 27 T cell receptor beta chains from one sample sequenced in a study of cytomegalovirus exposure and HLA in healthy donors. A multiplex PCR was run with 60 Vbeta primers and 13 Jbeta primers. Profiling relied on immunoSEQ multiplex PCR, and the TCRdb table lists in-frame clones only, not all of them. The table lists 100,000 to 150,000 clones, under 85% of them singletons, with more than 10% in the top ten. Sequenced: PBMCs. Receptors originate from a woman aged 40 to 49 in good health and CMV-seropositive.

This clone came up a few times. The rearrangement joins TRBV6-5 to TRBJ2-7, with 7 nucleotides matching TRBD2. Germline V lookup: CDR1 MNHEY, CDR2 SVGAGI. The length of the CDR3 is 14 residues. With 3 bases clipped from V and 2 bases from J, the junction kept 4 bases outside the gene matches. CDR3 nucleotides: TGTGCCAGCAGTTATCCGGGACTAACCTACGAGCAGTACTTC. The encoded protein is CASSYPGLTYEQYF.

The chain uses TRBV29-1 and TRBJ2-3, with TRBD1 matching 8 bases. With V trimmed by 4 bases and J by 11 bases, 17 bases remained unmatched. Germline V gene sequence: CDR1 SQVTM, CDR2 ANQGSEA. The CDR3 totals 15 residues. The CDR3 sequence is CSVGSGQGTPLGQYF. The CDR3 DNA follows: TGCAGCGTTGGATCAGGACAGGGAACCCCATTGGGGCAGTATTTT.

This chain connects TRBV6-5 to TRBJ2-7; possible D gene TRBD2, 6 bases. The V and J ends lost 5 bases and 7 bases respectively, with 15 bases between them. The CDR3 loop spans 13 amino acids. Germline CDR1 and CDR2: MNHEY and SVGAGI. The CDR3 protein is CASSQGREREQYF. In nucleotides, the CDR3 is TGTGCCAGCAGTCAGGGACGGGAGAGGGAGCAGTACTTC.

The rearrangement joins TRBV5-1 to TRBJ1-4, with TRBD1 matching over 9 bases. The ends lost 4 bases at V and 8 bases at J; junction bases unmatched: 9. The V gene's germline CDR1 is SGHRS and CDR2 YFSETQ. The CDR3 consists of 15 residues. CDR3 nucleotides: TGCGCCAGCAGCCTGGATTACAGGGGGCGAGAAAAACTGTTTTTT. It yields the protein CASSLDYRGREKLFF.

In its sample, this clone was seen a few times. V and J are TRBV19 and TRBJ1-1; D gene unclear. Germline lookup yields CDR1 LNHDA and CDR2 SQIVND (reference sequence). Between the trimmed V and J ends, which lost 8 bases and 0 bases, there was a span of 16 bases. This CDR3 is 15 amino acids long. CDR3 amino acids: CASGGYRVMNTEAFF. Here the CDR3 DNA reads TGTGCCAGTGGAGGGTACAGAGTCATGAACACTGAAGCTTTCTTT.

The chain links TRBV6-5 to TRBJ2-1; TRBD1 matches at 10 bases. V shed 6 bases, J shed 5 bases, and the junction held 4 bases outside the gene matches. The CDR3 spans 14 residues. Germline lookup yields CDR1 MNHEY and CDR2 SVGAGI. The CDR3 spells CASRTGGGDNEQFF. CDR3 DNA sequence: TGTGCCAGCAGGACAGGGGGCGGAGACAATGAGCAGTTCTTC.

The rearrangement joins TRBV19 to TRBJ2-2; perhaps TRBD1 as D (5 bases). CDR1 is LNHDA, CDR2 SQIVND, per germline (reference sequence). The CDR3 has 14 residues. Trimming took 5 bases from V and 0 from J, leaving 7 bases between them. CDR3 amino acids: CASSRQTNTGELFF. CDR3 nucleotide sequence: TGTGCCAGTAGTCGACAGACGAACACCGGGGAGCTGTTTTTT.

V is TRBV27 and J is TRBJ2-7; 7 nucleotides line up with TRBD1. V was pared by 5 bases and J by 3 bases, with 7 bases of the junction left unmatched. The length of the CDR3 is 14 residues. Germline CDR1 is MNHEY and CDR2 is SMNVEV (reference sequence). CDR3 region: CASSPQGDSYEQYF. For the CDR3, the DNA is TGTGCCAGCAGTCCCCAAGGGGACAGCTACGAGCAGTACTTC.

On this clone: Other DNA sequences in the sample encode the same CDR3. The chain carries TRBV6-5 and TRBJ2-3, with D possibly matching TRBD1 (6 bases). The ends were cut back, 5 bases at V and 3 bases at J, with 6 bases in the middle. Per germline, CDR1 MNHEY and CDR2 SVGAGI. This CDR3 is built from 12 residues. DNA for the CDR3: TGTGCCAGCAGTACAGGGACAGATACGCAGTATTTT. Its translation is CASSTGTDTQYF.

The CDR3 here is CASSVKIGVGAFF. The CDR3 coding sequence is TGTGCCAGCAGCGTAAAGATTGGAGTAGGAGCTTTCTTT. V and J are TRBV7-8 and TRBJ1-1; D is undetermined. CDR3 size: 13 residues. Germline CDR1 is SGHVS and CDR2 is FQNEAQ. The ends were cut back, 5 bases at V and 10 bases at J, with 17 bases in the middle.

This clone was detected a few times. The chain carries TRBV18 and TRBJ1-2; TRBD1 matches at 7 bases. Germline CDR1 reads KGHSH; CDR2 reads LQKENI. J lost 4 bases, V lost 3 bases, and 8 bases had no gene match. This CDR3 has 15 residues. The CDR3 spells CASSPTGDSAYGYTF. The CDR3 coding sequence is TGTGCCAGCTCACCCACAGGGGATTCGGCCTATGGCTACACCTTC.

The genes are TRBV27 and TRBJ1-3, with D perhaps matching TRBD1 (5 bases). The CDR3 has 13 residues. The V gene lost 6 bases and the J gene lost 4 bases, with 10 bases spanning the gap. CDR1 and CDR2 (germline): MNHEY, SMNVEV (reference sequence). The CDR3 loop reads CASSPGFGNTIYF. The CDR3 DNA reads as TGTGCCAGCAGCCCAGGGTTCGGAAACACCATATATTTT.

This chain links TRBV19 with TRBJ2-2; 7 nucleotides agree with TRBD1. V trimming: 6 bases; J trimming: 0 bases; junction bases outside the gene matches: 7. The CDR3 sequence is 16 residues long. The germline gives CDR1 LNHDA, CDR2 SQIVND (reference sequence). The CDR3 reads CASSKQGNANTGELFF. The CDR3 DNA follows: TGTGCCAGTAGCAAACAGGGGAACGCGAACACCGGGGAGCTGTTTTTT.

The chain links TRBV7-3 to TRBJ1-2; D is unclear. Germline-derived CDR1 and CDR2 are SGHTA and FQGTGA. The CDR3 loop spans 15 amino acids. Trimming cost V 0 bases and J 6 bases, with 14 bases left between them. The CDR3 region has the DNA TGTGCCAGCAGCTTAACCCGGTTTACTCCCCATGGCTACACCTTC. Translation: CASSLTRFTPHGYTF.

V and J are TRBV28 and TRBJ2-5; weak D call: TRBD1 (6 bases). The better agreement between TRBJ2-7 and the DNA end casts doubt on the J call. CDR1 MDHEN and CDR2 SYDVKM come from the germline V gene. The CDR3 is 15 amino acids. As DNA, the CDR3 is TGTGCCAGCAGTGACACGACAGGTACAGGCTACGAGCAGTACTTC. Its translation is CASSDTTGTGYEQYF.

V and J are TRBV4-1 and TRBJ2-1; 7 bases map to TRBD2. The trim removed 4 bases at V and 9 bases at J, leaving 3 bases unmatched. CDR1 is MGHRA, CDR2 YSYEKL, per germline. This CDR3 has 12 amino acids. CDR3 sequence: CASSLPGGEQFF. The DNA of the CDR3 is TGCGCCAGCAGCCTCCCGGGGGGTGAGCAGTTCTTC.

This clone showed up just once. The rearrangement joins TRBV7-2 to TRBJ1-1; possibly TRBD1 for D (6 bases). The V end was cut by 4 bases, the J end by 5 bases, with 17 bases between. Germline loops: CDR1 SGHTA, CDR2 FQGNSA. This CDR3 is 15 amino acids long. The CDR3 DNA sequence: TGTGCCAGCAGCTGGAGAACAGGGTTAGGTACTGAAGCTTTCTTT. It encodes CASSWRTGLGTEAFF.

V is TRBV5-1 and J is TRBJ2-7; 7 bases match TRBD1. There are 16 residues in the CDR3. Germline assignment: CDR1 SGHRS and CDR2 YFSETQ. Germline trimming cut 3 bases from V and 0 bases from J; bases unmatched to any gene: 9. CDR3 protein: CASSSIPGQSSYEQYF. The CDR3 coding sequence is TGCGCCAGCAGCTCAATCCCGGGACAGAGCTCCTACGAGCAGTACTTC.

This clone was recorded once. The rearrangement links TRBV5-1 to TRBJ2-1; TRBD2 agrees at 12 bases. V lost 4 bases to trimming and J lost 7 bases; unmatched junction nucleotides: 9. This CDR3 is 16 amino acids long. CDR1 SGHRS and CDR2 YFSETQ come from the germline V gene. This CDR3 reads CASSLVTSGSGNEQFF. The CDR3 nucleotides read TGCGCCAGCAGCCTGGTGACTAGCGGGAGTGGTAATGAGCAGTTCTTC.

This sequence joins TRBV4-2 and TRBJ2-2; 9 bases agree with TRBD1. Germline assignment: CDR1 LGHNA and CDR2 YNFKEQ. The CDR3 has 17 residues. V lost 0 bases, J lost 0 bases, and 2 bases stayed unmatched. The CDR3 reads CASSQDRDRANTGELFF. The DNA of the CDR3 is TGTGCCAGCAGCCAAGATCGGGACAGGGCGAACACCGGGGAGCTGTTTTTT.

This chain uses TRBV2 with TRBJ1-1, with D possibly matching TRBD1 (6 bases). The ends were cut back, 4 bases at V and 5 bases at J, with 11 bases in the middle. Germline values: CDR1 SNHLY, CDR2 FYNNEI. The CDR3 is 13 residues long. In nucleotides, the CDR3 is TGTGCCAGCAGTGGAGACAGGTTTACTGAAGCTTTCTTT. Protein sequence: CASSGDRFTEAFF.

The genes are TRBV5-1 and TRBJ1-1; D is unresolved. The CDR3 is made up of 14 amino acids. Deletions cut 4 bases from V and 7 bases from J, with 17 bases between. Germline V gives CDR1 SGHRS, CDR2 YFSETQ. CDR3 protein: CASSLLGQSFEAFF. DNA of the CDR3: TGCGCCAGCAGCCTACTGGGCCAAAGTTTTGAAGCTTTCTTT.

V gene TRBV5-6 combines with J gene TRBJ2-1; 13 bases fit TRBD2. J gave up 5 bases and V 4 bases, and 6 bases lay outside the gene matches. The germline V gene has CDR1 SGHDT and CDR2 YYEEEE. The CDR3 is made up of 16 amino acids. CDR3 protein: CASSRLLAGGDNEQFF. The CDR3 nucleotides read TGTGCCAGCAGCCGATTACTAGCGGGAGGGGACAATGAGCAGTTCTTC.

For the CDR3, the DNA is TGTGCCAGCAGCTTAAGACTACTCAATGAGCAGTTCTTC. Translated, it gives CASSLRLLNEQFF. The chain couples TRBV5-6 to TRBJ2-1, with D maybe TRBD2 (5 bases). V was clipped by 2 bases and J by 6 bases, with 9 bases between them. The germline V gene has CDR1 SGHDT and CDR2 YYEEEE. The CDR3 is 13 residues long.

The gene calls are TRBV2 and TRBJ1-1; possibly TRBD1 for D (6 bases). V was shortened by 8 bases and J by 3 bases, with 16 bases between the two germline ends. The germline V gene encodes CDR1 SNHLY and CDR2 FYNNEI. The CDR3 has 14 amino acids. This CDR3 reads CASAIRGQDTEAFF. Here the CDR3 DNA reads TGTGCCAGCGCAATCAGGGGTCAGGACACTGAAGCTTTCTTT.

The chain carries TRBV6-5 and TRBJ2-1; the match to TRBD2 covers 7 bases. V dropped 5 bases and J dropped 9; count of bases not matched to a gene: 10. The germline V gene has CDR1 MNHEY and CDR2 SVGAGI. The CDR3 is 14 amino acids. The CDR3 reads CASSPQVLATEQFF. The CDR3 DNA follows: TGTGCCAGCAGTCCCCAGGTACTAGCGACTGAGCAGTTCTTC.

The V call is TRBV6-5, the J call TRBJ1-1; TRBD1 aligns across 7 bases. CDR1 and CDR2 from the germline V gene are MNHEY and SVGAGI. This CDR3 is 15 amino acids long. After removal of 5 bases from V and 4 bases from J, the junction contained 10 bases not matched to a gene. In DNA form, the CDR3 reads TGTGCCAGCAGTAGTTACAGGGGCCAAGGCACTGAAGCTTTCTTT. It yields the protein CASSSYRGQGTEAFF.